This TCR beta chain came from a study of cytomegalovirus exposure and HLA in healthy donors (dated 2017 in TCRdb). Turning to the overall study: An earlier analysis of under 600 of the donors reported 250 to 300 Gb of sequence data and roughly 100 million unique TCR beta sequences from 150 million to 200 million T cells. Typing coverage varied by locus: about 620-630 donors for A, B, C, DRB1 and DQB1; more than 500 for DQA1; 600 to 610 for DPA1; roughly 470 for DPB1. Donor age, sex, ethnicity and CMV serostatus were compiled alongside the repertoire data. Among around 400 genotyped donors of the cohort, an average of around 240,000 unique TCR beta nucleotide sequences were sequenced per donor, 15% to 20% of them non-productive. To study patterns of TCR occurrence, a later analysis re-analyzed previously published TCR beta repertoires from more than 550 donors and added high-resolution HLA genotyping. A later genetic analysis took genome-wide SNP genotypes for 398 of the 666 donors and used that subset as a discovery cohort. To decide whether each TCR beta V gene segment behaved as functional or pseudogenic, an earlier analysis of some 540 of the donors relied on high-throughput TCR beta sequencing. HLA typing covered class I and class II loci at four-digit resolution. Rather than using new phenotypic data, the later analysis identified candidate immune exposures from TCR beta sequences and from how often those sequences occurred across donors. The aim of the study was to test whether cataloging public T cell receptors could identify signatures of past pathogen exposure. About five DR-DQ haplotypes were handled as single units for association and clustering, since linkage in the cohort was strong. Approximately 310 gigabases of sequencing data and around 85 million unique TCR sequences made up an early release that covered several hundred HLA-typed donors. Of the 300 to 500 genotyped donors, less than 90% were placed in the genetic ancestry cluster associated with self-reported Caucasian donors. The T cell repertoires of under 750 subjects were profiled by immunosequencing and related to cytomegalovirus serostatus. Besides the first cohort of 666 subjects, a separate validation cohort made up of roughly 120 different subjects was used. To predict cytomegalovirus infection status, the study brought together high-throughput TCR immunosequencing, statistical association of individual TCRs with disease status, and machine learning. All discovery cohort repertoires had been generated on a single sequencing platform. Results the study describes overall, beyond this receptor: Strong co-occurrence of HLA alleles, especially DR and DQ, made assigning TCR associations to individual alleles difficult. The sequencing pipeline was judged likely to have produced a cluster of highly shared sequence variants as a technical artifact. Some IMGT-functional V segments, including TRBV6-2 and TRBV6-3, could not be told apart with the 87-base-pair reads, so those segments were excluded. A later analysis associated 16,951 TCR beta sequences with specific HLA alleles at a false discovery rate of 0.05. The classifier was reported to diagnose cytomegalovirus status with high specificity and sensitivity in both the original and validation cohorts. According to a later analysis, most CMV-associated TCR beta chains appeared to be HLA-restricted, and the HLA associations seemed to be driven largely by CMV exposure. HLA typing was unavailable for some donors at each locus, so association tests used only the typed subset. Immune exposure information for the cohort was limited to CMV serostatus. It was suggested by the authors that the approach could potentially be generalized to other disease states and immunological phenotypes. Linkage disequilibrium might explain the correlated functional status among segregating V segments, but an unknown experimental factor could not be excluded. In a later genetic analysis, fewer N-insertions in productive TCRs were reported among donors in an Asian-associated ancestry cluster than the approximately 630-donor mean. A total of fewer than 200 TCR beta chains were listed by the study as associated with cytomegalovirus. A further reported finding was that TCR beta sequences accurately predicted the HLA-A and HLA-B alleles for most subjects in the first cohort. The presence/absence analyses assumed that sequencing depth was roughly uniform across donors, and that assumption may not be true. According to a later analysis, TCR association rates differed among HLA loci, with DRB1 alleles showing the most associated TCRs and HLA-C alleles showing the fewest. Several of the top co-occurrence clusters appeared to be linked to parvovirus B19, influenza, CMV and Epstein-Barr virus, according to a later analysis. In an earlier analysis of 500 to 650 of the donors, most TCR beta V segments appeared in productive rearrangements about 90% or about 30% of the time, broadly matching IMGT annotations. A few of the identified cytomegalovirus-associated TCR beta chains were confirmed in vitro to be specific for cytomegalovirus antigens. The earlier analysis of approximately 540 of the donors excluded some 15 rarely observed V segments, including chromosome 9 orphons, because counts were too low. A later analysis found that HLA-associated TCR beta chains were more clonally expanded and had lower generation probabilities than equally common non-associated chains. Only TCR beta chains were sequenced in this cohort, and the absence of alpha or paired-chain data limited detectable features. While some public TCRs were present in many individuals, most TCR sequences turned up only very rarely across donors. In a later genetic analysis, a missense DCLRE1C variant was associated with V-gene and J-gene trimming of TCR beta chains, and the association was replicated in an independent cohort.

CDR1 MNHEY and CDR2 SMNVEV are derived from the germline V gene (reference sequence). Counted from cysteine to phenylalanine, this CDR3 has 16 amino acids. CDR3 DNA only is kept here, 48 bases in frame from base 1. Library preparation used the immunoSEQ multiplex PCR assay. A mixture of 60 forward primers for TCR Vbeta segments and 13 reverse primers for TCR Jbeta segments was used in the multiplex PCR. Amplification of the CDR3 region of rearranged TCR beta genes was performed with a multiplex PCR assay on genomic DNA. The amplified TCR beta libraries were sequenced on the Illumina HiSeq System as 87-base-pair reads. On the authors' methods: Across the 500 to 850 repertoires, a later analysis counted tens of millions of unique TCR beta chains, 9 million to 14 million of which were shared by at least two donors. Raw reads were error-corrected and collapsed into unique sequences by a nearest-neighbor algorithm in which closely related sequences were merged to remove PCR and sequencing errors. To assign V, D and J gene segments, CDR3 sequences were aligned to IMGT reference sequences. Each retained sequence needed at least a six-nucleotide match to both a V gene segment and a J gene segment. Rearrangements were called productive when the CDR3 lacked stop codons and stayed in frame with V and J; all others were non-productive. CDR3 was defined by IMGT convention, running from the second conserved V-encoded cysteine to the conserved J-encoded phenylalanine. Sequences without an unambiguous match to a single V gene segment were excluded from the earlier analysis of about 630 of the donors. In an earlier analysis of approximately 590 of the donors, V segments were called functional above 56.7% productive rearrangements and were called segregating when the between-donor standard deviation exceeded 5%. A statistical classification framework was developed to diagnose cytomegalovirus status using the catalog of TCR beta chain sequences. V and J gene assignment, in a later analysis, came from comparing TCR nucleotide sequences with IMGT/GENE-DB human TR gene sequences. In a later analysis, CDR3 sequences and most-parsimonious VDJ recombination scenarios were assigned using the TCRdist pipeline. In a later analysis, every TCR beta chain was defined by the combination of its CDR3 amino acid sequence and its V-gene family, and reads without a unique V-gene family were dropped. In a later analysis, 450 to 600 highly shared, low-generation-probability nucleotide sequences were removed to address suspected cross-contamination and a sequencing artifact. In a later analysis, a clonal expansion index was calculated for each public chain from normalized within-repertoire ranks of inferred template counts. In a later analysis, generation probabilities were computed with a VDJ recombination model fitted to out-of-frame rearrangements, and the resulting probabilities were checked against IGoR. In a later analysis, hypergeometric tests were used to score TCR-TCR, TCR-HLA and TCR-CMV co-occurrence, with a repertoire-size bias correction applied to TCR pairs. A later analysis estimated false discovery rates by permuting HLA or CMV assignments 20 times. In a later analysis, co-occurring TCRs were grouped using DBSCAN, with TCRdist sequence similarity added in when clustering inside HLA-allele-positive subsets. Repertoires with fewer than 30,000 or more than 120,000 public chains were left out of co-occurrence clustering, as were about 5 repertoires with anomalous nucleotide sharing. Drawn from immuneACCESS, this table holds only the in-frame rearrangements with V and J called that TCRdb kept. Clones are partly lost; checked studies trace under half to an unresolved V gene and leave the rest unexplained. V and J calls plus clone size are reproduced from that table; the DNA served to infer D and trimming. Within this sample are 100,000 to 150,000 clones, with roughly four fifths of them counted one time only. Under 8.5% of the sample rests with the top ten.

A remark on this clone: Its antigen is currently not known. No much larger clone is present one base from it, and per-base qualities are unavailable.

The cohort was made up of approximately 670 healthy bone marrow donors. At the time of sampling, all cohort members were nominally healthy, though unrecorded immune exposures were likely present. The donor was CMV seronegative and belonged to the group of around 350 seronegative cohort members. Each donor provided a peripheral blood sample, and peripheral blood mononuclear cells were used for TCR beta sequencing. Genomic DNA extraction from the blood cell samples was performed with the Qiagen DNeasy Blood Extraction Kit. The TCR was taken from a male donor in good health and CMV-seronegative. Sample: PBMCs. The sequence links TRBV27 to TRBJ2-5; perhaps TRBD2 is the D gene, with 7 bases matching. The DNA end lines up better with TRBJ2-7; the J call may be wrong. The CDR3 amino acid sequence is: CASSLLGGLNAYEQYF. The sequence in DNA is TGTGCCAGCAGTTTATTGGGGGGGCTAAACGCCTACGAGCAGTACTTC.